These 22 T cell receptor beta chains came from one sample sequenced in a study of blood T cell repertoires in COVID-19. The repertoire was sequenced with immunoSEQ multiplex PCR; TCRdb's copy has only in-frame clones and lacks some. The profile shows fewer than 65,000 clones, approximately 91% of them singletons. The specimen sequenced was peripheral blood. The source is a woman aged 55-69 years with active or convalescent COVID-19.

The rearrangement uses TRBV28 and TRBJ1-2; D might be TRBD1 (5 bases). V shed 5 bases and J shed 6 bases, with 16 bases lying between them. Germline-derived CDR1 and CDR2 are MDHEN and SYDVKM. This CDR3 region has 14 residues. CDR3 DNA: TGTGCCAGCAGTCAAGCCAGCCCCAGGGATGGCTACACCTTC. Translated, it gives CASSQASPRDGYTF.

The chain combines TRBV28 with TRBJ2-3; 7 bases fit TRBD2. In germline, CDR1 is MDHEN, CDR2 SYDVKM. The CDR3 runs 16 residues. V dropped 2 bases and J dropped 0; count of bases not matched to a gene: 5. The CDR3 DNA reads as TGTGCCAGCAGTTTAGATAATAGCGGGAGCACAGATACGCAGTATTTT. This sequence encodes CASSLDNSGSTDTQYF.

The chain uses TRBV7-2 and TRBJ2-7; 7 positions agree with TRBD2. V dropped 3 bases and J dropped 0; count of bases not matched to a gene: 2. This CDR3 contains 14 residues. Germline assignment: CDR1 SGHTA and CDR2 FQGNSA. CDR3 nucleotide sequence: TGTGCCAGCAGCTTTGCGGGAGTCTCCTACGAGCAGTACTTC. Translated: CASSFAGVSYEQYF.

The rearrangement joins TRBV28 to TRBJ2-5; maybe TRBD2 (6 bases). CDR1 is MDHEN and CDR2 is SYDVKM in the germline V gene. The CDR3 totals 16 residues. V gave up 5 bases and J gave up 5 bases, with 21 bases separating them. The chain's CDR3 is CASSDSSGLLVETQYF. In DNA, the CDR3 is TGTGCCAGCAGTGATTCCTCGGGACTGCTGGTTGAGACCCAGTACTTC.

The V call is TRBV19, the J call TRBJ1-5; 10 positions agree with TRBD1. J lost 6 bases, V lost 4 bases, and 3 bases had no gene match. CDR1 is LNHDA and CDR2 is SQIVND in the germline V gene (reference sequence). The CDR3 is 14 amino acids. DNA of the CDR3: TGTGCCAGTAGTACGGGACAGGGGTTTCAGCCCCAGCATTTT. Encoded protein: CASSTGQGFQPQHF.

This clone was seen just once. The chain combines TRBV10-2 with TRBJ1-1; possibly TRBD1 for D (5 bases). Per the germline V gene, CDR1 is WSHSY and CDR2 is SAAADI. This CDR3 spans 13 amino acids. Trimming shortened V by 2 bases and J by 7 bases, and 11 bases separated the two germline ends. CDR3 DNA: TGCGCCAGCAGTGAGCAAAGAAGGGGTGAAGCTTTCTTT. It is translated as CASSEQRRGEAFF.

V gene TRBV4-1 combines with J gene TRBJ2-7, with D perhaps TRBD1 (5 bases). The V end was cut by 0 bases, the J end by 5 bases, with 17 bases between. CDR1 and CDR2 from the germline V gene are MGHRA and YSYEKL. The CDR3 loop spans 16 amino acids. The CDR3 bases are TGCGCCAGCAGCCAAGATTGGGCTACGACAGACCACGAGCAGTACTTC. This gives the protein CASSQDWATTDHEQYF.

The chain has TRBV27 and TRBJ2-5; a weak D match, TRBD1 (5 bases). The CDR3 has 13 amino acids. Looked up from germline, CDR1 is MNHEY and CDR2 is SMNVEV (reference sequence). Deletions cut 5 bases from V and 1 base from J, with 8 bases between. The DNA of the CDR3 is TGTGCCAGCAGTATTCAGGGCCAAGAGACCCAGTACTTC. It encodes CASSIQGQETQYF.

V and J are TRBV7-6 and TRBJ1-4; 8 bases agree with TRBD1. This CDR3 has 15 residues. Germline CDR1 is SGHVS and CDR2 is FNYEAQ. The V and J ends lost 0 bases and 8 bases, in that order; junction bases with no gene match: 5. The CDR3 reads CASSLADRAGEKLFF. The CDR3 DNA follows: TGTGCCAGCAGCTTAGCGGACAGGGCCGGAGAAAAACTGTTTTTT.

The chain links TRBV9 to TRBJ2-5, with 8 bases lining up with TRBD1. Germline values: CDR1 SGDLS, CDR2 YYNGEE. This CDR3 comprises 14 residues. The V gene end was trimmed by 3 bases and the J gene end by 2 bases; junction bases not matched to a gene: 3. CDR3 region: CASSGTGMQETQYF. The CDR3 nucleotides read TGTGCCAGCAGCGGGACAGGGATGCAAGAGACCCAGTACTTC.

The V call is TRBV30, the J call TRBJ1-5; possibly TRBD1 for D (6 bases). The V and J ends lost 1 base and 6 bases respectively, with 10 bases between them. CDR1 is GTSNPN, CDR2 SVGIG, per germline (reference sequence). CDR3 length: 13 amino acids. CDR3 sequence: CAWSGGGSQPQHF. In nucleotides, the CDR3 is TGTGCCTGGAGTGGGGGGGGCAGTCAGCCCCAGCATTTT.

V and J are TRBV5-1 and TRBJ2-7; 11 bases are a match to TRBD2. This CDR3 comprises 16 residues. J was trimmed by 2 bases and V by 7 bases; bases with no gene match: 11. In germline, CDR1 is SGHRS, CDR2 YFSETQ. CDR3 loop: CASRIGASGGTYEQYF. Here the CDR3 DNA reads TGCGCCAGCCGGATAGGAGCTAGCGGGGGGACCTACGAGCAGTACTTC.

The chain has TRBV27 and TRBJ2-5; TRBD2 aligns across 14 bases. The length of the CDR3 is 15 residues. Looked up from germline, CDR1 is MNHEY and CDR2 is SMNVEV (reference sequence). Trimming removed 5 bases from V and 4 bases from J; junction bases left unmatched: 3. The CDR3 loop is CASSPGTSGRETQYF. CDR3 nucleotides: TGTGCCAGCAGTCCGGGGACTAGCGGGAGAGAGACCCAGTACTTC.

The CDR3 here is CASGLGGVNTGELFF. In DNA form, the CDR3 reads TGTGCCAGCGGCCTGGGAGGGGTGAACACCGGGGAGCTGTTTTTT. The chain has TRBV7-3 and TRBJ2-2; TRBD2 aligns across 7 bases. Trimming took 8 bases from V and 1 from J; bases not matched to a gene: 7. The CDR3 loop spans 15 amino acids. From germline, CDR1 is SGHTA and CDR2 FQGTGA.

The V call is TRBV30, the J call TRBJ2-7; D remains ambiguous. Trimming removed 0 bases from V and 4 bases from J, with 7 bases in between. Germline values: CDR1 GTSNPN, CDR2 SVGIG (reference sequence). The CDR3 spans 12 residues. CDR3: CAWSVRVYEQYF. The CDR3, as DNA: TGTGCCTGGAGTGTACGGGTATACGAGCAGTACTTC.

This chain uses TRBV9 with TRBJ1-5, with D unclear. Trimming removed 2 bases at V and 1 base at J, with 10 bases between. Per germline, CDR1 SGDLS and CDR2 YYNGEE. The CDR3 contains 15 residues. Here the CDR3 reads CASSVDNRSNQPQHF. DNA of the CDR3: TGTGCCAGCAGCGTCGACAACAGAAGCAATCAGCCCCAGCATTTT.

V is TRBV12-3 or TRBV12-4 and J is TRBJ2-1, with a tentative D call TRBD2 (5 bases). Trimming stripped 6 bases from V and 9 bases from J, with 15 bases between. This CDR3 has 13 amino acids. The CDR3 loop is CASRSSGGGEQFF. The CDR3 nucleotides are TGTGCCAGCAGGTCGTCTGGAGGCGGTGAGCAGTTCTTC.

The chain combines TRBV19 with TRBJ1-3; D call uncertain. CDR1 is LNHDA and CDR2 is SQIVND in the germline V gene (reference sequence). The CDR3 has 16 amino acids. V lost 3 bases, J lost 0 bases, and 12 bases lay in between. The CDR3 spells CASSIQIQISGNTIYF. In DNA, the CDR3 is TGTGCCAGTAGTATCCAGATACAGATCTCTGGAAACACCATATATTTT.

The chain combines TRBV11-3 with TRBJ2-1; 8 bases line up with TRBD2. The CDR3 has 15 residues. The germline V gene encodes CDR1 SGHNT and CDR2 YENEEA. J lost 7 bases, V lost 5 bases, and 10 bases had no gene match. The CDR3 DNA reads TGTGCCAGCAGCGCGGGGGGCAATAGTAGGAATGAGCAGTTCTTC. Protein product: CASSAGGNSRNEQFF.

This chain connects TRBV19 to TRBJ1-1; no reliable D call. The V end lost 7 bases, the J end lost 4 bases, and 16 bases lay between the germline ends. This CDR3 comprises 14 residues. Germline V gives CDR1 LNHDA, CDR2 SQIVND (reference sequence). This CDR3 is CASNPVRGSTEAFF. The DNA of the CDR3 is TGTGCCAGTAACCCCGTAAGAGGGAGCACTGAAGCTTTCTTT.

The CDR3 protein is CASSLSGGNQPQHF. The DNA for the CDR3 is TGCGCCAGCAGCTTGTCAGGGGGCAATCAGCCCCAGCATTTT. This chain joins TRBV5-1 and TRBJ1-5; TRBD1 is a possible D gene (6 bases). This CDR3 region has 14 residues. Between the trimmed V and J ends, which lost 1 base and 2 bases, there was a span of 7 bases. Germline lookup yields CDR1 SGHRS and CDR2 YFSETQ.

The chain links TRBV6-1 to TRBJ1-3; D is possibly TRBD1 (6 bases). CDR1 is MNHNS and CDR2 is SASEGT in the germline V gene. V was pared by 4 bases and J by 2 bases, with 15 bases between. This CDR3 region has 16 residues. CDR3 sequence reads: CASSGNSGTTGNTIYF. The DNA of the CDR3 is TGTGCCAGCAGTGGGAATTCCGGGACAACTGGAAACACCATATATTTT.